A single sample gave rise to the 7 T cell receptor beta chains below, sequenced in a study of neurological immune-mediated disorders. Each CDR3 protein gets one entry after TCRdb re-called the 5' RACE reads with MiXCR. The sample has 50,000 or so distinct CDR3 sequences, approximately 3.9% seen once. Sequenced sample: PBMCs. The source is a man aged 55-75 years with multiple sclerosis.

The sample holds one count of this clonotype. The chain joins TRBV7-8 to TRBJ2-7; 7 nucleotides match TRBD2. Trimming took 7 bases from V and 5 from J; bases not matched to a gene: 8. CDR1 is SGHVS, CDR2 FQNEAQ, per germline. This CDR3 comprises 13 residues. Written as DNA, the CDR3 is TGTGCCAGCACCCGAAGCGGGATCAACGAGCAGTACTTC. Protein sequence: CASTRSGINEQYF.

This clonotype was seen repeatedly, ten times or more. The V call is TRBV20-1, the J call TRBJ2-5, with 11 bases matching TRBD2. The CDR3 loop spans 15 amino acids. Germline V gives CDR1 DFQATT, CDR2 SNEGSKA (reference sequence). V lost 5 bases to trimming and J lost 1 base; unmatched junction nucleotides: 6. Here the CDR3 DNA reads TGCAGTGCTCAAGGACTAGCGGGTTTCCAAGAGACCCAGTACTTC. It encodes CSAQGLAGFQETQYF.

This clonotype has ten or more counts. CDR3 DNA sequence: TGCGCCAGCAGCTTCAGGGGCGTGATGTATGAAGCTTTCTTT. Encoded protein: CASSFRGVMYEAFF. J is TRBJ1-1 and V is TRBV5-1; a possible D gene is TRBD1 (6 bases). Looked up from germline, CDR1 is SGHRS and CDR2 is YFSETQ. The CDR3 runs to 14 residues. V was shortened by 2 bases and J by 7 bases, with 15 bases between the two germline ends.

This clonotype was detected only a few times. V is TRBV7-8 and J is TRBJ2-1; the match to TRBD1 covers 8 bases. Trimming at V came to 4 bases and at J to 8 bases, leaving 7 bases not matched to a gene. The CDR3 runs 14 residues. Germline values: CDR1 SGHVS, CDR2 FQNEAQ. The CDR3 coding sequence is TGTGCCAGCAGCTCCGGACAGGGAGTTCATGAGCAGTTCTTC. As protein: CASSSGQGVHEQFF.

This clonotype was observed many times. The chain uses TRBV7-9 and TRBJ1-5; perhaps TRBD1 as D (5 bases). CDR3 size: 16 residues. The ends were cut back, 1 base at V and 3 bases at J, with 13 bases in the middle. Looked up from germline, CDR1 is SEHNR and CDR2 is FQNEAQ (reference sequence). The CDR3 spells CASSLGTGRDNQPQHF. CDR3 DNA: TGTGCCAGCAGCTTAGGAACCGGCAGGGACAATCAGCCCCAGCATTTT.

This clonotype was recorded many times. This chain links TRBV7-2 with TRBJ2-5; no firm D call. CDR1 is SGHTA and CDR2 is FQGNSA in the germline V gene. This CDR3 region has 13 residues. With 3 bases removed from V and 3 bases from J, the gap between germline ends came to 8 bases. The chain's CDR3 is CASSFHAKETQYF. The CDR3, as DNA: TGTGCCAGCAGCTTTCACGCCAAAGAGACCCAGTACTTC.

This clonotype was seen repeatedly, ten times or more. The V call is TRBV7-8, the J call TRBJ1-5; D is possibly TRBD1 (5 bases). V shed 4 bases and J shed 6 bases, with 16 bases lying between them. The CDR3 totals 15 residues. The germline gives CDR1 SGHVS, CDR2 FQNEAQ. CDR3 in amino acids: CASSSVGGGTQPQHF. The CDR3 bases are TGTGCCAGCAGCTCGGTCGGGGGGGGAACTCAGCCCCAGCATTTT.